The clone carrying this T cell receptor (beta chain) was seen more than once but under ten times. Using immunoSEQ multiplex PCR, the repertoire was profiled, and TCRdb retains in-frame clones only, with some absent. The sample consists of 170,000 or so clones, over 70% of them appearing once. The record originates from a study of blood T cell repertoires in COVID-19. The sequence derives from a woman aged 40 to 50 with COVID-19, enrolled during active disease. Specimen: peripheral blood.

CDR3 region: CSAPGQGASYYGYTF. The CDR3 nucleotides read TGCAGCGCCCCGGGACAGGGGGCATCGTACTATGGCTACACCTTC. This chain joins TRBV29-1 and TRBJ1-2; 12 positions match TRBD1. V lost 7 bases and J lost 3; bases outside the gene matches: 9. The CDR3 length is 15 residues. Germline loops: CDR1 SQVTM, CDR2 ANQGSEA.